The 19 T cell receptor beta chains below were found in one sample sequenced in a study of tumor and adjacent non-tumor tissue in lung cancer. Three rounds of nested PCR, following a modified ARM-PCR protocol, produced the TCRbeta library. TCRdb reanalysed the multiplex PCR reads using MiXCR and keeps one entry per CDR3 protein. The data show 65,000 to 90,000 distinct CDR3 sequences, around 85% seen once. This sample's RNA came from whole unsorted tissue. The sequenced sample was lung tumor tissue. The receptors come from a woman aged 45-65 years with non-small cell lung cancer.

The chain joins TRBV11-1 to TRBJ2-1; 7 bases align to TRBD1. The germline gives CDR1 SGHAT, CDR2 FQDESV (reference sequence). The J segment lost 8 bases and the V segment lost 10 bases, leaving 11 bases of the junction unmatched. The CDR3 covers 13 residues. The CDR3 protein is CAITRQGVDEQFF. The DNA for the CDR3 is TGTGCCATCACCCGACAGGGAGTAGATGAGCAGTTCTTC.

The rearrangement joins TRBV7-9 to TRBJ2-1; perhaps TRBD2 as D (6 bases). This CDR3 is 15 amino acids long. Trimming took 3 bases from V and 1 from J, leaving 10 bases between them. CDR1 is SEHNR and CDR2 is FQNEAQ in the germline V gene (reference sequence). CDR3: CASSLGLGSYNEQFF. CDR3 DNA: TGTGCCAGCAGCTTGGGACTGGGTTCCTACAATGAGCAGTTCTTC.

This clonotype was found once. The germline gene is not matched at one end of the junction; a read error may be the cause. The gene calls are TRBV20-1 and TRBJ2-5, with D possibly being TRBD2 (6 bases). The CDR3 is 14 amino acids. Per germline, CDR1 DFQATT and CDR2 SNEGSKA (reference sequence). The CDR3 nucleotides are TGCGGTGCTAGAACCGGGAGAGTCCAAGAGACCCAGTACTTC. Encoded protein: CGARTGRVQETQYF.

This clonotype was seen more than once but under ten times. The CDR3 spells CASRGGLAPGYEQYV. The CDR3 bases are TGTGCCAGCAGGGGGGGGCTAGCGCCAGGCTACGAGCAGTACGTC. The chain uses TRBV6-5 and TRBJ2-7, with D possibly TRBD2 on 7 matching bases. The CDR3 length is 15 residues. Germline CDR1 reads MNHEY; CDR2 reads SVGAGI. The V end lost 6 bases, the J end lost 3 bases, and 18 bases lay between the germline ends.

This clonotype was found a few times. The chain joins TRBV4-1 to TRBJ2-5, with a weak D call TRBD2 (6 bases). Trimming took off 4 bases at V and 9 bases at J, with 12 bases between the two ends. CDR1 MGHRA and CDR2 YSYEKL come from the germline V gene. The CDR3 covers 12 residues. As DNA, the CDR3 is TGCGCCAGCAGCCGAGATAGGGAGGCCCAGTACTTC. Translation gives CASSRDREAQYF.

This chain links TRBV6-2 or TRBV6-3 with TRBJ2-7; no definite D call. The CDR3 is 13 residues long. Germline loops: CDR1 MNHEY, CDR2 SVGEGT. CDR3 residues: CVSTPDNSYEQYF. For the CDR3, the DNA is TGTGTTAGCACCCCTGACAATAGCTACGAGCAGTACTTC.

Remarks on this clonotype: One end of the junction fails to match germline, which may point to a read error. V usage is TRBV6-1 and J usage is TRBJ2-7, with a possible D match to TRBD1 (6 bases). Germline CDR1 is MNHNS and CDR2 is SASEGT. The CDR3 is 14 amino acids. In DNA, the CDR3 is TGTGCCAGCAACTCCCTTCTGGGGGCCTACGAGCACTACTTC. It specifies CASNSLLGAYEHYF.

In this sample, this clonotype turned up a few times. The junction departs from the called germline gene at one end, perhaps through a read error. V usage is TRBV12-3 or TRBV12-4 and J usage is TRBJ2-7; D gene uncertain. The CDR3 spans 14 residues. The CDR3 sequence: CTSTLGSYAYKQYF. The CDR3 bases are TGTACCAGCACTTTGGGAAGTTACGCCTACAAGCAGTACTTC.

This clonotype was recorded only once. The CDR3 carries no conserved terminal phenylalanine or tryptophan, so it likely arises from a read error. The chain combines TRBV6-1 with TRBJ1-6, with D perhaps matching TRBD1 (6 bases). The length of the CDR3 is 16 residues. V dropped 2 bases and J dropped 9 bases, with 17 bases sitting between them. The germline gives CDR1 MNHNS, CDR2 SASEGT. In DNA form, the CDR3 reads TGTGCCAGCAGTGAAACGCTGGGGGCAGGGAGTTCACCCCTCCACTCT. Its translation: CASSETLGAGSSPLHS.

Worth noting for this clonotype: One junction end disagrees with the germline gene, perhaps due to a read error. The chain is built from TRBV4-2 and TRBJ1-5; 9 positions match TRBD1. This CDR3 contains 15 residues. Germline lookup yields CDR1 LGHNA and CDR2 YNFKEQ. The CDR3 sequence is CASSRSTGGGRPQHF. The CDR3 DNA is TGTGCCAGTAGCCGATCTACAGGGGGCGGTCGGCCCCAGCATTTT.

This chain links TRBV20-1 with TRBJ2-2; tentatively, D is TRBD2 (5 bases). This CDR3 spans 14 amino acids. Germline V gene lookup returns CDR1 DFQATT and CDR2 SNEGSKA (reference sequence). V was clipped by 5 bases and J by 7 bases, with 17 bases between them. The CDR3 DNA is TGCAGTGCTGGAGGAGAGAGGGCGCTCGGGGAGCTGTTTTTT. It codes for CSAGGERALGELFF.

In regard to this clonotype: One base away lies a much larger clone, so this may be a sequencing read error. V and J are TRBV7-8 and TRBJ1-3, with D possibly being TRBD1 (6 bases). The CDR3 is 14 amino acids. Trimming stripped 8 bases from V and 4 bases from J, with 15 bases between. Per the germline V gene, CDR1 is SGHVS and CDR2 is FQNEAQ. The CDR3 reads CASCGGYPGNTIYF. In DNA form, the CDR3 reads TGTGCCAGCTGCGGGGGCTACCCAGGAAACACCATATATTTT.

Concerning this clonotype: Relative to the germline gene, one junction end is altered; a read error may explain this. This chain connects TRBV10-2 to TRBJ2-5; D gene unclear. The germline gives CDR1 WSHSY, CDR2 SAAADI. This CDR3 is 11 amino acids long. CDR3 sequence reads: CAISHGETQYF. The CDR3 DNA reads TGTGCCATCAGCCATGGGGAGACCCAGTACTTC.

With respect to this clonotype: At one of its ends the junction is not consistent with the germline gene, which may arise from a read error. The chain recombines TRBV10-3 with TRBJ2-3; D is ambiguous. The CDR3 has 15 residues. CDR1 is ENHRY, CDR2 SYGVKD, per germline. The CDR3 protein is CVISESSLSTDTQYF. The CDR3 coding sequence is TGTGTCATCAGTGAGTCGTCGCTCTCCACAGATACGCAATATTTT.

As regards this clonotype: The junction shows a germline mismatch at one end, possibly a read error. The chain recombines TRBV7-9 with TRBJ1-2; the D gene is possibly TRBD1 (5 bases). Per the germline V gene, CDR1 is SEHNR and CDR2 is FQNEAQ (reference sequence). This CDR3 comprises 13 residues. DNA for the CDR3: TGTACCAGCAGCTTCTGGGGGGAAGATCGCTACACCTTC. This translates into CTSSFWGEDRYTF.

Remarks on this clonotype: The conserved phenylalanine or tryptophan normally closing the CDR3 is absent here, so this likely arose from a read error. V gene TRBV7-2 combines with J gene TRBJ2-1; D may be TRBD2 (6 bases). The V and J ends lost 1 base and 7 bases respectively, with 17 bases between them. This CDR3 region has 16 residues. Germline CDR1 and CDR2: SGHTA and FQGNSA. CDR3 coding DNA: TGTGCCAGCAGCTTAGTCCCCCTAGCGAGAGTAAATGAGCAGTTCTCC. Translation gives CASSLVPLARVNEQFS.

As to this clonotype: The junction shows a germline mismatch at one end, possibly a read error. The V and J genes are TRBV20-1 and TRBJ2-1, with D perhaps TRBD2 (6 bases). Germline V CDR1 and CDR2: DFQATT, SNEGSKA (reference sequence). The CDR3 extends over 13 amino acids. The CDR3 sequence: CRARTLAKGEQFF. The CDR3 DNA reads TGCAGAGCTAGAACACTAGCAAAGGGTGAGCAGTTCTTC.

A note on this clonotype: A junction end diverges from the germline sequence, so it may reflect a read error. The V gene is TRBV6-2 or TRBV6-3, the J gene TRBJ2-1, with D perhaps TRBD2 (7 bases). CDR3 length: 15 amino acids. Per the germline V gene, CDR1 is MNHEY and CDR2 is SVGEGT. Here the CDR3 DNA reads TGTGCCAGCACTATTTCGGGGGGCTTCTACAATGGGCAGTTATTC. This codes for CASTISGGFYNGQLF.

On this clonotype: Germline and junction disagree at one end, which may indicate a read error. The chain has TRBV4-1 and TRBJ1-1; no reliable D call. The CDR3 contains 16 residues. The germline CDR1 and CDR2 sequences are MGHRA and YSYEKL. CDR3 region: CTSSQDQYQLNTEAFF. The CDR3 region has the DNA TGCACCAGCAGCCAAGACCAGTACCAATTGAACACCGAAGCTTTCTTT.